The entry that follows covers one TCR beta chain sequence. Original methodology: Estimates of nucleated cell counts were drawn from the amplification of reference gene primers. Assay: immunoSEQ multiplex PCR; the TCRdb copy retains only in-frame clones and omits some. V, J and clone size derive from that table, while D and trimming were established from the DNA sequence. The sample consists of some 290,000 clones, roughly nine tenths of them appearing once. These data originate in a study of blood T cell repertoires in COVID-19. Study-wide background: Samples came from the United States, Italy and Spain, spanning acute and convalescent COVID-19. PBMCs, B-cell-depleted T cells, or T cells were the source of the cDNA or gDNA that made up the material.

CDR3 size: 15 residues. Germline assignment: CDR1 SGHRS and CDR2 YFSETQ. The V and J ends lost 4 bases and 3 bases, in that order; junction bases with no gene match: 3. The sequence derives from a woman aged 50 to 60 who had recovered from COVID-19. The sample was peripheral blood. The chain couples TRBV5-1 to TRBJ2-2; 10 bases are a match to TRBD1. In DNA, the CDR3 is TGCGCCAGCAGCCAGGACAGGGGGGACACCGGGGAGCTGTTTTTT. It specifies CASSQDRGDTGELFF.